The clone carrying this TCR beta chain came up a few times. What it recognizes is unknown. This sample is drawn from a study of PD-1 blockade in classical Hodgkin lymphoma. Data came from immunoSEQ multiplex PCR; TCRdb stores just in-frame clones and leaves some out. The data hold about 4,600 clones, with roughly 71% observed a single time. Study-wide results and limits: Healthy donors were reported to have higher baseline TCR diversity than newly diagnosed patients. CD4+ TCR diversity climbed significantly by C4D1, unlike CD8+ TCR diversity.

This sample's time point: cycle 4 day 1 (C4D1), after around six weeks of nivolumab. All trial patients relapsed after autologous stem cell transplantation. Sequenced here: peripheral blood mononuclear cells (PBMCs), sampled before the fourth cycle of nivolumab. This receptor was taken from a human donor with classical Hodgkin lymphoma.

The chain's CDR3 is CASSAGLAGTYEQYF. CDR3 bases: TGTGCCAGCAGTGCCGGACTAGCGGGGACCTACGAGCAGTACTTC. The rearrangement uses TRBV6-5 and TRBJ2-7; 12 nucleotides match TRBD2. V shed 5 bases, J shed 2 bases, and the junction held 4 bases outside the gene matches. The CDR3 has 15 residues. Germline V gene sequence: CDR1 MNHEY, CDR2 SVGAGI.